This T cell receptor (beta chain) was sequenced in a study of spatial heterogeneity in lung cancer. At the level of the study: The count of detected beta-chain sequences consistently exceeded that of alpha-chain sequences.

Stated time point: sample taken at primary tumor resection. Untreated early-stage non-small cell lung cancer patients, roughly 75 in total, were the donors. Unsorted whole RNA samples from tumor, nontumor lung or frozen PBMC were sequenced. The study tagged each TCR cDNA molecule with a unique molecular identifier. In TCRdb, the 5' RACE reads were re-called with MiXCR into one record per CDR3 protein. The sample comprises roughly 39,000 distinct CDR3 sequences, about 6.5% of which are singletons, and around 45% rests with the top ten. In its sample, this clonotype was seen many times. Sample: PBMCs, taken at surgery. The source is a female donor with early-stage non-small cell lung cancer.

CDR3 sequence reads: CATSNRDTQYF. The CDR3, as DNA: TGTGCCACCAGCAACCGAGATACGCAGTATTTT. The V gene is TRBV15, the J gene TRBJ2-3; D is ambiguous. CDR3 length: 11 amino acids. Germline V gives CDR1 LNHNV, CDR2 YYDKDF (reference sequence). V dropped 4 bases and J dropped 5 bases, with 4 bases sitting between them.